The 10 T cell receptor beta chains below all came from one sample that was sequenced in a study of T cells in Graves' hyperthyroidism and ophthalmopathy. Amplification of TCR beta CDR3 regions used RNA as the template. When the TCR CDR3 underwent first-round RT-PCR, the HTBI primer set was used. TCRdb re-called the multiplex PCR reads through MiXCR, storing one row per CDR3 protein. The sample yields about 480,000 distinct CDR3 sequences, roughly 14% seen once. Sequenced sample: blood. Receptors were obtained from a woman aged 18-35 years with Graves' hyperthyroidism.

The gene calls are TRBV24-1 and TRBJ1-5; unclear D gene. V lost 3 bases, J lost 3 bases, and 14 bases lay in between. Looked up from germline, CDR1 is KGHDR and CDR2 is SFDVKD. This CDR3 comprises 16 residues. CDR3 DNA: TGTGCCACCAGTGATACGAAGGACCCCTACAATCAGCCCCAGCATTTT. It encodes CATSDTKDPYNQPQHF.

The chain combines TRBV30 with TRBJ1-3, with D unclear. V was cut by 0 bases and J by 0 bases, with 6 bases left in between. The CDR3 covers 14 residues. From germline, CDR1 is GTSNPN and CDR2 SVGIG (reference sequence). The CDR3 is CAWSVFSSGNTIYF. DNA for the CDR3: TGTGCCTGGAGTGTATTCAGCTCTGGAAACACCATATATTTT.

V and J are TRBV6-5 and TRBJ2-3; D gene unclear. The CDR3 has 13 amino acids. The V end was cut by 2 bases, the J end by 2 bases, with 5 bases between. Germline V gene data show CDR1 as MNHEY and CDR2 as SVGAGI. The CDR3 spells CASSYLNTDTQYF. The CDR3 DNA reads as TGTGCCAGCAGTTACCTAAACACAGATACGCAGTATTTT.

Many counts were recorded for this clonotype. The chain combines TRBV27 with TRBJ1-1; 7 nucleotides line up with TRBD1. With V trimmed by 3 bases and J by 1 base, 5 bases remained unmatched. The CDR3 covers 15 residues. The germline CDR1 and CDR2 sequences are MNHEY and SMNVEV (reference sequence). The CDR3 DNA reads as TGTGCCAGCAGTTTTCACCGGACAGGGAACACTGAAGCTTTCTTT. Translating gives CASSFHRTGNTEAFF.

This clonotype was counted ten times or more. The V call is TRBV11-3, the J call TRBJ2-1; 7 nucleotides line up with TRBD2. After removal of 3 bases from V and 5 bases from J, the junction contained 13 bases not matched to a gene. CDR3 size: 17 residues. Per germline, CDR1 SGHNT and CDR2 YENEEA. The CDR3 coding sequence is TGTGCCAGCAGCTTGGGCAGAGGGGCTAGCGGTAACAATGAGCAGTTCTTC. Protein sequence: CASSLGRGASGNNEQFF.

The sample holds a few counts of this clonotype. The chain couples TRBV18 to TRBJ2-3, with 13 bases lining up with TRBD2. Germline CDR1 and CDR2: KGHSH and LQKENI. The CDR3 is 17 residues long. V shed 3 bases, J shed 4 bases, and the junction held 7 bases outside the gene matches. In DNA form, the CDR3 reads TGTGCCAGCTCACCTCGGACTAGCGGGAGAGGTGCAGATACGCAGTATTTT. Translation gives CASSPRTSGRGADTQYF. The full variable domain, completed using reference TRBV18 and TRBJ2-3, is NAGVMQNPRHLVRRRGQEARLRCSPMKGHSHVYWYRQLPEEGLKFMVYLQKENIIDESGMPKERFSAEFPKEGPSILRIQQVVRGDSAAYFCASSPRTSGRGADTQYFGPGTRLTVL.

The table lists this clonotype with many counts. The CDR3 is CSVRGTTEAFF. The CDR3 bases are TGCAGCGTAAGGGGGACCACTGAAGCTTTCTTT. The chain uses TRBV29-1 and TRBJ1-1; a weak D match, TRBD1 (6 bases). V was pared by 6 bases and J by 4 bases, with 9 bases between. The CDR3 runs 11 residues. Germline V lookup: CDR1 SQVTM, CDR2 ANQGSEA.

This clonotype was seen at least ten times. The chain has TRBV7-3 and TRBJ2-1; D gene ambiguous. This CDR3 spans 12 amino acids. V lost 4 bases and J lost 9, with 10 bases in between. Germline V gene data show CDR1 as SGHTA and CDR2 as FQGTGA. The CDR3 spells CASSSNWGEQFF. The CDR3 bases are TGTGCCAGCAGCTCAAACTGGGGTGAGCAGTTCTTC. The full variable domain, completed using reference TRBV7-3 and TRBJ2-1, is GAGVSQTPSNKVTEKGKYVELRCDPISGHTALYWYRQSLGQGPEFLIYFQGTGAADDSGLPNDRFFAVRPEGSVSTLKIQRTERGDSAVYLCASSSNWGEQFFGPGTRLTVL.

V is TRBV19 and J is TRBJ2-2; D may be TRBD1 or TRBD2 (5 bases each). This CDR3 is 16 amino acids long. The V gene lost 3 bases and the J gene lost 1 base, with 12 bases spanning the gap. Germline CDR1 reads LNHDA; CDR2 reads SQIVND (reference sequence). Here the CDR3 DNA reads TGTGCCAGTAGTATTTTCGGGGCAAGGAACACCGGGGAGCTGTTTTTT. Its protein is CASSIFGARNTGELFF.

This chain links TRBV7-9 with TRBJ2-3, with 14 bases identical to TRBD2. The V gene end was trimmed by 4 bases and the J gene end by 6 bases; junction bases not matched to a gene: 6. The CDR3 totals 16 residues. CDR1 and CDR2 from the germline V gene are SEHNR and FQNEAQ (reference sequence). The CDR3 protein is CASSSRTSGRWDTQYF. The DNA of the CDR3 is TGTGCCAGCAGCTCAAGGACTAGCGGGAGGTGGGATACGCAGTATTTT.